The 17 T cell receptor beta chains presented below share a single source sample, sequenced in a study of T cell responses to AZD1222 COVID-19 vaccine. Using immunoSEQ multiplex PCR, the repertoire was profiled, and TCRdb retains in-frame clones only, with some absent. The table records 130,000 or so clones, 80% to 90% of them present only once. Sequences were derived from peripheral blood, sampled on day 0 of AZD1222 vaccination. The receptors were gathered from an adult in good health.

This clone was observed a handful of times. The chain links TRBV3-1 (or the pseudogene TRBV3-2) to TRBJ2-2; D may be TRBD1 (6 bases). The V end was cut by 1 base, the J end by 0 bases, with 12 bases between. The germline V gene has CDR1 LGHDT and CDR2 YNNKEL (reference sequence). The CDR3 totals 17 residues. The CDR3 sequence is CASSQGPGASNTGELFF. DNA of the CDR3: TGTGCCAGCAGCCAAGGACCAGGGGCCTCGAACACCGGGGAGCTGTTTTTT.

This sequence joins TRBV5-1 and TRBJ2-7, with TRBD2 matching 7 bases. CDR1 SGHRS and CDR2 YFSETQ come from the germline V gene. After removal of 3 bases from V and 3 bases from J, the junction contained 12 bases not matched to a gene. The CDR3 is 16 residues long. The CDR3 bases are TGCGCCAGCAGCTCATCTCTTGGGCGGGGGAACTACGAGCAGTACTTC. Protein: CASSSSLGRGNYEQYF. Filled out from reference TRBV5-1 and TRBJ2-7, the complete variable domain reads KAGVTQTPRYLIKTRGQQVTLSCSPISGHRSVSWYQQTPGQGLQFLFEYFSETQRNKGNFPGRFSGRQFSNSRSEMNVSTLELGDSALYLCASSSSLGRGNYEQYFGPGTRLTVT.

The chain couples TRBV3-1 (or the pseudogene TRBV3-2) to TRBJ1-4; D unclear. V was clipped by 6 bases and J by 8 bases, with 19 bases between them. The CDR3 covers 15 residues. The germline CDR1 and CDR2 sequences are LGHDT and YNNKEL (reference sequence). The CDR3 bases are TGTGCCAGCAGTTCAACGGCCGTGGGTGTCGAAAAACTGTTTTTT. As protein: CASSSTAVGVEKLFF.

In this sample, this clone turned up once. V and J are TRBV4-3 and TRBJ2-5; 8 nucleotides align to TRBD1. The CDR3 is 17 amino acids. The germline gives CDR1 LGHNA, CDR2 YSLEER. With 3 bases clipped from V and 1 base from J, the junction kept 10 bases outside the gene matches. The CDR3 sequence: CASSQDHRGMAQETQYF. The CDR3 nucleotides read TGCGCCAGCAGCCAGGACCACAGGGGGATGGCCCAAGAGACCCAGTACTTC.

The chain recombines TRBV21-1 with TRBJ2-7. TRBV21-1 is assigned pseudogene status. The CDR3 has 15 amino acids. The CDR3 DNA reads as TGTGCCAGCAGCTTGTCTTGGGACGAGAGACACGAGCAGTACTTC. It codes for CASSLSWDERHEQYF.

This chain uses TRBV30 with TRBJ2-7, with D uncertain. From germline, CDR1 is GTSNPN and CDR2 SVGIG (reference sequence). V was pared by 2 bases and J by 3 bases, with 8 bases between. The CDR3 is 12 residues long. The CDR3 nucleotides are TGTGCCTGGAGTTACTCGAACTACGAGCAGTACTTC. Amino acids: CAWSYSNYEQYF.

The CDR3 here is CSLSWEETQYF. The CDR3 DNA sequence: TGCAGCCTCTCGTGGGAAGAGACCCAGTACTTC. The chain couples TRBV29-1 to TRBJ2-5; no firm D call. Germline V gene sequence: CDR1 SQVTM, CDR2 ANQGSEA. The CDR3 covers 11 residues. Trimming removed 8 bases at V and 3 bases at J, with 10 bases between.

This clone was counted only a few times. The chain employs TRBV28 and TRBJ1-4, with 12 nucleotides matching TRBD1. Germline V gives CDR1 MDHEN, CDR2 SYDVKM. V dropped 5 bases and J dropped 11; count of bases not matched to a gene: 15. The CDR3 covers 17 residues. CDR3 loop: CASSPAGRGQGAKKLFF. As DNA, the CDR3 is TGTGCCAGCAGTCCCGCTGGACGGGGACAGGGGGCGAAGAAACTGTTTTTT.

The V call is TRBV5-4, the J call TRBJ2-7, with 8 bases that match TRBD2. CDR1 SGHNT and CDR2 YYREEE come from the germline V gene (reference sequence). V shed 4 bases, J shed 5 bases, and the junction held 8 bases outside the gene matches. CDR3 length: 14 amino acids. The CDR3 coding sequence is TGTGCCAGCAGCCCGCGGGCCGGGAGGGACGAGCAGTACTTC. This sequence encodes CASSPRAGRDEQYF.

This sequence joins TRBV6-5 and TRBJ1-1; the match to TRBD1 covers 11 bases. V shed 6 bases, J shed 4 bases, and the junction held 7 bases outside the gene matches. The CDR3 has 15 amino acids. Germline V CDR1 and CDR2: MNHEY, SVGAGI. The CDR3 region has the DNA TGTGCCAGCAGGGCCCCGGGACAGGGGGTCACTGAAGCTTTCTTT. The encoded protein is CASRAPGQGVTEAFF.

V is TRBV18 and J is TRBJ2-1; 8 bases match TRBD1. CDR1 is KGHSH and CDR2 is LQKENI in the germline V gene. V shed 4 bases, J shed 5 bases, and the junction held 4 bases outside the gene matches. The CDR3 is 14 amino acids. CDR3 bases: TGTGCCAGCTCACGCGCGGGACAGGACAATGAGCAGTTCTTC. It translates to CASSRAGQDNEQFF.

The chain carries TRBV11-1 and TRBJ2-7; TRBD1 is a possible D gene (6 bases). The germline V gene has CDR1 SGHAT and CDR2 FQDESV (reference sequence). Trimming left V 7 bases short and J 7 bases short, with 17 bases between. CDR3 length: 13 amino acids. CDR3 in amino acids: CASTKRPGDEQYF. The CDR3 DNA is TGTGCCAGCACCAAGAGACCAGGGGATGAGCAGTACTTC.

CDR3 residues: CASSPEFGQGAFRYYEQYF. The CDR3 nucleotides read TGTGCCAGCTCACCAGAATTCGGACAGGGGGCTTTTCGTTACTACGAGCAGTACTTC. The chain combines TRBV18 with TRBJ2-7, with 11 bases matching TRBD1. CDR1 and CDR2 from the germline V gene are KGHSH and LQKENI. V lost 2 bases and J lost 3; bases outside the gene matches: 15. CDR3 length equals 19 residues.

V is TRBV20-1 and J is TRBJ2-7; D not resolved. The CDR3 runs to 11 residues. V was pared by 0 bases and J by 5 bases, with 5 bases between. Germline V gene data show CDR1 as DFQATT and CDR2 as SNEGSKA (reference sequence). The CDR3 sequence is CSAREVDEQYF. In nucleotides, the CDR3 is TGCAGTGCTAGAGAGGTTGACGAGCAGTACTTC.

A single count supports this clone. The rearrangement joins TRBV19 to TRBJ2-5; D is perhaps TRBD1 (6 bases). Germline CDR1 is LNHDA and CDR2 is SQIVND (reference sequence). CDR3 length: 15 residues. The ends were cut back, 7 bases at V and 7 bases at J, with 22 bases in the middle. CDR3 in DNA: TGTGCCAGTACCCCACAGGGAGCGTCGACAGGGACCCAGTACTTC. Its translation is CASTPQGASTGTQYF.

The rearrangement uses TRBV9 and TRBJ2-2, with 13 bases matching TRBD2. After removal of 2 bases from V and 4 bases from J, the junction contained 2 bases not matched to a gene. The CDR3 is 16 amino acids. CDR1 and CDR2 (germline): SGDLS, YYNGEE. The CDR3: CASSVGLAGSTGELFF. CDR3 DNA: TGTGCCAGCAGCGTGGGACTAGCGGGAAGCACCGGGGAGCTGTTTTTT.

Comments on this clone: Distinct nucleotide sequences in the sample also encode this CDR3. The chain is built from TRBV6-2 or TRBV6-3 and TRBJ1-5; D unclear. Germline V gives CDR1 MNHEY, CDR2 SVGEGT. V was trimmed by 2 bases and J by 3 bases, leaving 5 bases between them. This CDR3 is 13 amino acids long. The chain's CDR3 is CASSYGPNQPQHF. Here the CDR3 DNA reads TGTGCCAGCAGTTACGGGCCCAATCAGCCCCAGCATTTT.